These T cell receptor beta chains were read from a single sample in a study of cytotoxic CD8 clonotypes in ibrutinib-treated CLL. Only in-frame clones appear in the TCRdb table, and some are missing; sequencing was by immunoSEQ multiplex PCR. The data hold 30,000 to 40,000 clones, with 60% to 80% observed a single time. This material consisted of PBMCs, taken before ibrutinib treatment. These receptors were obtained from a human donor with chronic lymphocytic leukemia. CDR3s leave out the opening cysteine and the closing phenylalanine or tryptophan. Part of the rows lack a size; the others show once, few, many or a class for expanded clones.

cdr3_length	v_call	j_call	clone_size	cdr3_aa
12	TRBV9	TRBJ1-2	once	ASSAGGAPYGYT
12	TRBV7-9	TRBJ1-3	.	ASSLGPPGNTIY
15	TRBV7-9	TRBJ1-2	.	ASSGMDSAVGPYGYT
13	TRBV6-5	TRBJ2-3	.	ASAYRDTPTDTQY
9	TRBV6-1	TRBJ1-4	.	ASSDIEKLF
11	TRBV2	TRBJ1-4	.	ASIREANEKLF
15	TRBV7-8	TRBJ2-2	.	ASSPPGSGRNTGELF
11	TRBV7-6	TRBJ2-7	once	ASSHIKAGEQY
12	TRBV29-1	TRBJ2-7	.	SVAHPGVGYEQY
10	TRBV2	TRBJ1-5	.	ASSDEGQPQH
12	TRBV6-1	TRBJ1-6	.	ASSELQYNSPLH
14	TRBV9	TRBJ2-3	.	ASSVLAGGPTDTQY
16	TRBV4-3	TRBJ2-7	.	ASSQERDGDRAVYEQY
11	TRBV4-2	TRBJ2-5	.	ASARLAGETQY
13	TRBV28	TRBJ2-5	.	ASTQDRWLQETQY
11	TRBV6-1	TRBJ1-1	.	ASSLRGFTEAF
12	TRBV4-3	TRBJ1-1	.	ASSQDWAVEEAF
12	TRBV14	TRBJ2-7	.	ASSRGHITYEQY
11	TRBV6-5	TRBJ1-3	.	ASARDRRNTIY
15	TRBV7-8	TRBJ2-3	.	ASSLFFVGSGTDTQY
12	TRBV28	TRBJ1-2	.	ASRPQGLGYGYT
13	TRBV19	TRBJ2-7	.	ASRDPGLATYEQY
13	TRBV4-2	TRBJ2-7	few	ASSQEGQASYEQY
13	TRBV2	TRBJ2-7	.	ASSDGVGQGYEQY
13	TRBV19	TRBJ1-4	.	ASTTLGQGKKKLF
12	TRBV11-1	TRBJ1-1	once	ASRPGGWRSEAF
12	TRBV19	TRBJ2-7	.	ASSSLASTYEQY
10	TRBV6-1	TRBJ2-3	few	ASSEGWDTQY
13	TRBV6-5	TRBJ2-7	.	ASSYDVEVTYEQY
14	TRBV2	TRBJ2-5	.	ASSEAGTGGGETQY
13	TRBV9	TRBJ2-5	.	ATGTGTGPQETQY
12	TRBV30	TRBJ2-4	.	AWSGTGSKNIQY
12	TRBV11-2	TRBJ2-2	.	ASSLLQGSGELF
13	TRBV2	TRBJ2-1	.	ASMRDLSSYNEQF
14	TRBV5-1	TRBJ1-4	.	ASSPGPEVPNEKLF
13	TRBV18	TRBJ2-3	few	ASSPRQGTTDTQY
14	TRBV19	TRBJ2-3	.	ASSIGAATGKDTQY
12	TRBV7-2	TRBJ2-1	.	ASSLVRDYNEQF
12	TRBV5-8	TRBJ2-7	.	ASSSRENGYEQY
14	TRBV5-1	TRBJ2-7	.	ASRRGTSGETYEQY
13	TRBV6-5	TRBJ2-7	.	ASSYSGRSPYEQY
12	TRBV5-4	TRBJ2-7	medium-sized	ASRTVGGPYEQY
12	TRBV7-9	TRBJ2-3	.	ASSPVLVADTQY
12	TRBV5-1	TRBJ2-3	once	ASSSGVSTDTQY
15	TRBV30	TRBJ1-6	few	AWMGGEGTYLNSPLH
16	TRBV5-1	TRBJ2-1	.	ASRPGQGTAYTYNEQF
10	TRBV30	TRBJ1-5	.	AWDVPNQPQH
13	TRBV2	TRBJ2-1	once	ASSDRALNYNEQF
14	TRBV7-2	TRBJ2-5	.	ASSQMRGGYQETQY
11	TRBV28	TRBJ2-1	.	ASSSRDPNEQF
12	TRBV10-3	TRBJ1-4	.	AISRQGDGEKLF
10	TRBV5-1	TRBJ1-1	few	ASSLGLTEAF
11	TRBV5-6	TRBJ1-2	.	ASSGRESHGYT
15	TRBV21-1	TRBJ2-1	.	ASSFPAGVALDNEQF
14	TRBV5-1	TRBJ1-2	few	ASSLEMGNSVYGYT
11	TRBV2	TRBJ2-1	once	ASSNGLSNEQF
12	TRBV9	TRBJ2-7	.	ASSVGGESYEQY
11	TRBV25-1	TRBJ1-6	.	ASSVGSNSPLH
13	TRBV7-9	TRBJ1-2	few	ASSLYHSANYGYT